The 8 T cell receptor beta chains listed next were all sequenced from one sample in a study of shared clonotypes between healthy human individuals. CD45RO-negative, CCR7-positively selected cells formed the naive CD8 fraction, excluding terminally differentiated effector memory CD45RA+ cells. This table comes from immunoSEQ multiplex PCR, and its TCRdb copy is limited to in-frame clones, with some not included. This table has about 2 million clones, about 95% appearing once. The sequenced material came from naive CD8+ T cells sorted from blood. These receptors came from a man aged 18 to 30 in good health.

The chain links TRBV11-2 to TRBJ2-3, with 8 bases lining up with TRBD2. Trimming removed 6 bases from V and 6 bases from J; junction bases left unmatched: 11. Per germline, CDR1 SGHAT and CDR2 FQNNGV. CDR3 length equals 15 residues. CDR3 nucleotides: TGTGCCAGCAGACTGACGGCGGGGGGTTATGATACGCAGTATTTT. Translated, it gives CASRLTAGGYDTQYF.

The V gene is TRBV6-1, the J gene TRBJ2-7; TRBD1 aligns across 8 bases. Germline CDR1 reads MNHNS; CDR2 reads SASEGT. V was pared by 11 bases and J by 1 base, with 7 bases of the junction left unmatched. This CDR3 is 13 amino acids long. The CDR3 region has the DNA TGTGCCGTAGACCGGGACAGGTCCTACGAGCAGTACTTC. Amino acids: CAVDRDRSYEQYF.

The gene calls are TRBV9 and TRBJ1-6, with D possibly being TRBD1 (6 bases). Germline loops: CDR1 SGDLS, CDR2 YYNGEE. Trimming took 2 bases from V and 7 from J, leaving 13 bases between them. This CDR3 is 15 amino acids long. Here the CDR3 reads CASSVTDSGNSPLHF. In DNA form, the CDR3 reads TGTGCCAGCAGCGTTACGGACAGTGGGAATTCACCCCTCCACTTT.

The rearrangement links TRBV4-3 to TRBJ2-7; the D gene is possibly TRBD1 (6 bases). Trimming left V 0 bases short and J 0 bases short, with 9 bases between. This CDR3 is 15 amino acids long. Per the germline V gene, CDR1 is LGHNA and CDR2 is YSLEER. CDR3 nucleotides: TGCGCCAGCAGCCAAGAGGACAGTAGCTCCTACGAGCAGTACTTC. This encodes CASSQEDSSSYEQYF.

V is TRBV5-6 and J is TRBJ2-5; D might be TRBD2 (7 bases). The CDR3 extends over 15 amino acids. V lost 0 bases to trimming and J lost 3 bases, with 12 bases between them. Germline CDR1 is SGHDT and CDR2 is YYEEEE. Written as DNA, the CDR3 is TGTGCCAGCAGCTTGGCGGGGGGCATAGAAGAGACCCAGTACTTC. This sequence encodes CASSLAGGIEETQYF.

V is TRBV27 and J is TRBJ2-1; the D gene is possibly TRBD2 (6 bases). Deletions cut 7 bases from V and 0 bases from J, with 10 bases between. The CDR3 is made up of 14 amino acids. From germline, CDR1 is MNHEY and CDR2 SMNVEV (reference sequence). The CDR3 protein is CASTMGGSYNEQFF. DNA for the CDR3: TGTGCCAGCACCATGGGGGGCTCCTACAATGAGCAGTTCTTC.

The chain uses TRBV6-1 and TRBJ2-1, with D uncertain. V lost 1 base and J 1 base, leaving 8 bases between the germline ends. Germline CDR1 reads MNHNS; CDR2 reads SASEGT. CDR3 size: 15 residues. The CDR3 DNA is TGTGCCAGCAGTGAAGTAAAAATGTCCTACAATGAGCAGTTCTTC. Translating gives CASSEVKMSYNEQFF.

The CDR3 spells CASSEDLAGDEQYF. The CDR3, as DNA: TGCGCCAGCAGTGAGGATCTAGCGGGAGACGAGCAGTACTTC. The rearrangement links TRBV10-2 to TRBJ2-7; TRBD2 matches at 10 bases. There are 14 residues in the CDR3. Germline loops: CDR1 WSHSY, CDR2 SAAADI. Trimming at V came to 2 bases and at J to 5 bases, leaving 3 bases not matched to a gene.